These 32 T cell receptor beta chains were sequenced from one sample in a study of blood T cell repertoires in COVID-19. The method was immunoSEQ multiplex PCR; TCRdb's version includes in-frame clones alone and lacks a portion of them. The sample has roughly 180,000 clones, roughly 80% seen once. Material: peripheral blood. Every receptor here comes from a human donor in a cohort sampled during active COVID-19.

This clone was detected only a few times. CDR3 nucleotide sequence: TGTGCCAGCAGCCCCAGGGGACAGGGGGCGGGAGGAGGGACTGAAGCTTTCTTT. It codes for CASSPRGQGAGGGTEAFF. The chain combines TRBV5-5 with TRBJ1-1; 12 bases map to TRBD1. Trimming cost V 4 bases and J 5 bases; bases outside gene matches: 15. The germline V gene has CDR1 SGHKS and CDR2 YYEKEE (reference sequence). This CDR3 is 18 amino acids long.

The chain combines TRBV7-2 with TRBJ2-1; no clear D gene. The CDR3 runs to 16 residues. Looked up from germline, CDR1 is SGHTA and CDR2 is FQGNSA. Trimming removed 1 base at V and 7 bases at J, with 17 bases between. The chain's CDR3 is CASSLGAAIFVNEQFF. CDR3 bases: TGTGCCAGCAGCTTAGGGGCCGCGATTTTCGTGAATGAGCAGTTCTTC.

This clone was counted only a few times. V and J are TRBV4-1 and TRBJ1-5, with 7 bases that match TRBD1. The CDR3 is 15 residues long. V lost 5 bases to trimming and J lost 3 bases; unmatched junction nucleotides: 7. Germline V gene lookup returns CDR1 MGHRA and CDR2 YSYEKL. The CDR3 region has the DNA TGCGCCAGCAGCACCCGGACAGGCTCCAATCAGCCCCAGCATTTT. Its translation is CASSTRTGSNQPQHF.

The chain has TRBV30 and TRBJ1-6; 8 nucleotides agree with TRBD1. This CDR3 is built from 15 residues. Per germline, CDR1 GTSNPN and CDR2 SVGIG (reference sequence). V was clipped by 3 bases and J by 5 bases; unmatched bases: 6. CDR3 in amino acids: CAWSRGPVDNSPLHF. The CDR3 bases are TGTGCCTGGAGCAGGGGGCCAGTGGATAATTCACCCCTCCACTTT.

This chain joins TRBV6-5 and TRBJ2-7, with D perhaps TRBD1 (5 bases). Trimming took off 6 bases at V and 0 bases at J, with 9 bases between the two ends. Germline assignment: CDR1 MNHEY and CDR2 SVGAGI. This CDR3 spans 13 amino acids. CDR3 nucleotide sequence: TGTGCCAGCAGACAGGAGAGCTCCTACGAGCAGTACTTC. Translation gives CASRQESSYEQYF.

The rearrangement uses TRBV19 and TRBJ2-7; no reliable D call. This CDR3 has 13 amino acids. V lost 10 bases, J lost 2 bases, and 15 bases lay in between. In germline, CDR1 is LNHDA, CDR2 SQIVND (reference sequence). Written as DNA, the CDR3 is TGTGCCACCTCAACGGAGCGAACCTACGAGCAGTACTTC. Translated: CATSTERTYEQYF. Variable domain in full (rest from reference TRBV19 and TRBJ2-7): DGGITQSPKYLFRKEGQNVTLSCEQNLNHDAMYWYRQDPGQGLRLIYYSQIVNDFQKGDIAEGYSVSREKKESFPLTVTSAQKNPTAFYLCATSTERTYEQYFGPGTRLTVT.

J is TRBJ2-1 and V is TRBV20-1; TRBD1 aligns across 8 bases. The germline V gene has CDR1 DFQATT and CDR2 SNEGSKA (reference sequence). The CDR3 is made up of 11 amino acids. The junction had 9 bases not matched to a gene; V was cut back by 5 bases and J by 15 bases. The CDR3 is CSAVRTGFGFF. The CDR3 nucleotides are TGCAGTGCTGTACGGACAGGGTTCGGGTTCTTC.

This chain connects TRBV5-4 to TRBJ1-6; TRBD1 might be the D (5 bases). CDR3 size: 17 residues. The germline V and J ends were trimmed by 3 bases and 6 bases, with 19 bases remaining between them. Per the germline V gene, CDR1 is SGHNT and CDR2 is YYREEE (reference sequence). CDR3 protein: CASSWGGGQSFNSPLHF. Here the CDR3 DNA reads TGTGCCAGCAGCTGGGGAGGCGGACAATCATTTAATTCACCCCTCCACTTT.

The chain recombines TRBV5-1 with TRBJ1-4; 8 nucleotides match TRBD1. Per germline, CDR1 SGHRS and CDR2 YFSETQ. CDR3 length: 15 residues. V dropped 7 bases and J dropped 1; count of bases not matched to a gene: 6. DNA for the CDR3: TGCGCCAGCGGACAGGGCCCGGGAACTAATGAAAAACTGTTTTTT. Translated: CASGQGPGTNEKLFF.

This chain uses TRBV9 with TRBJ1-3; 8 bases line up with TRBD1. The V gene's germline CDR1 is SGDLS and CDR2 YYNGEE. CDR3 length: 15 residues. V was clipped by 4 bases and J by 1 base; unmatched bases: 4. CDR3 DNA: TGTGCCAGCAGCACCGGGACAGGTTCTGGAAACACCATATATTTT. This translates into CASSTGTGSGNTIYF. Drawing the rest from reference TRBV9 and TRBJ1-3, the complete variable domain is DSGVTQTPKHLITATGQRVTLRCSPRSGDLSVYWYQQSLDQGLQFLIQYYNGEERAKGNILERFSAQQFPDLHSELNLSSLELGDSALYFCASSTGTGSGNTIYFGEGSWLTVV.

The genes are TRBV19 and TRBJ2-7; 9 bases fit TRBD1. This CDR3 is built from 14 residues. Germline V gene data show CDR1 as LNHDA and CDR2 as SQIVND (reference sequence). The V gene end was trimmed by 5 bases and the J gene end by 4 bases; junction bases not matched to a gene: 6. CDR3: CASSPATGGYEQYF. In nucleotides, the CDR3 is TGTGCCAGTAGTCCCGCGACAGGGGGTTACGAGCAGTACTTC.

The chain recombines TRBV27 with TRBJ1-1; TRBD1 is a possible D gene (5 bases). V was cut by 3 bases and J by 6 bases, with 11 bases left in between. The CDR3 length is 13 residues. Germline CDR1 is MNHEY and CDR2 is SMNVEV (reference sequence). The CDR3, as DNA: TGTGCCAGCAGTTTTGGGGGGTTCGCTGAAGCTTTCTTT. Translating gives CASSFGGFAEAFF.

The chain couples TRBV27 to TRBJ2-7; 11 bases match TRBD1. The V gene's germline CDR1 is MNHEY and CDR2 SMNVEV (reference sequence). This CDR3 comprises 14 residues. Trimming cost V 4 bases and J 3 bases; bases outside gene matches: 2. CDR3 nucleotide sequence: TGTGCCAGCAGTTCCGGGACAGGGGGCTACGAGCAGTACTTC. Protein sequence: CASSSGTGGYEQYF.

The rearrangement joins TRBV5-6 to TRBJ1-2; weak D call: TRBD1 (5 bases). Germline V gene sequence: CDR1 SGHDT, CDR2 YYEEEE. Deletions cut 2 bases from V and 1 base from J, with 12 bases between. The CDR3 contains 15 residues. CDR3 sequence (DNA): TGTGCCAGCAGCTTCCCGACAGAGAATAACTATGGCTACACCTTC. Amino acids: CASSFPTENNYGYTF.

The rearrangement uses TRBV19 and TRBJ2-3; 10 nucleotides agree with TRBD2. Germline V lookup: CDR1 LNHDA, CDR2 SQIVND (reference sequence). V lost 3 bases to trimming and J lost 4 bases; unmatched junction nucleotides: 1. CDR3 length equals 14 residues. In DNA form, the CDR3 reads TGTGCCAGTAGTATTAGCGGGGGGTCAGATACGCAGTATTTT. It specifies CASSISGGSDTQYF.

CDR3 protein: CASSQGLAATGELFF. CDR3 nucleotides: TGTGCCAGCAGCCAGGGACTAGCGGCCACCGGGGAGCTGTTTTTT. The chain recombines TRBV7-2 with TRBJ2-2; 11 bases map to TRBD2. The CDR3 spans 15 residues. CDR1 is SGHTA, CDR2 FQGNSA, per germline. The junction had 3 bases not matched to a gene; V was cut back by 5 bases and J by 4 bases. Full variable domain (rest looked up from reference TRBV7-2 and TRBJ2-2): GAGVSQSPSNKVTEKGKDVELRCDPISGHTALYWYRQSLGQGLEFLIYFQGNSAPDKSGLPSDRFSAERTGGSVSTLTIQRTQQEDSAVYLCASSQGLAATGELFFGEGSRLTVL.

The chain uses TRBV20-1 and TRBJ2-7, with 8 bases that match TRBD1. The ends lost 3 bases at V and 2 bases at J; junction bases unmatched: 18. The germline V gene encodes CDR1 DFQATT and CDR2 SNEGSKA (reference sequence). This CDR3 is built from 18 residues. CDR3 nucleotides: TGCAGTGCTAGTCGGAATTTGATCCAACAGGGGGGAACCTACGAGCAGTACTTC. Encoded protein: CSASRNLIQQGGTYEQYF.

V and J are TRBV21-1 and TRBJ2-2; TRBD2 is the table's D call, not checked against the DNA. TRBV21-1 has pseudogene status. The CDR3 runs 15 residues. In DNA form, the CDR3 reads TGTGCCAGCAACACTAGCGGGGGGGCCACCGGGGAGCTGTTTTTT. It encodes CASNTSGGATGELFF.

The chain links TRBV7-8 to TRBJ2-7, with 9 bases matching TRBD1. Germline V gene sequence: CDR1 SGHVS, CDR2 FQNEAQ. V was clipped by 4 bases and J by 5 bases; unmatched bases: 6. The CDR3 extends over 14 amino acids. DNA for the CDR3: TGTGCCAGCAGCTGGGACAGGGTCATCGACGAGCAGTACTTC. Amino acids: CASSWDRVIDEQYF.

This chain links TRBV5-6 with TRBJ2-5, with D unresolved. Trimming pared 3 bases from V and 5 bases from J, leaving 17 bases between. The germline CDR1 and CDR2 sequences are SGHDT and YYEEEE. The length of the CDR3 is 15 residues. In DNA, the CDR3 is TGTGCCAGCAGCTCCACCCTGGGTAGCTTGGAGACCCAGTACTTC. Translation: CASSSTLGSLETQYF.

This rearrangement joins TRBV6-5 to TRBJ1-5; D is ambiguous. This CDR3 has 13 amino acids. V lost 7 bases to trimming and J lost 0 bases, with 7 bases between them. CDR1 is MNHEY and CDR2 is SVGAGI in the germline V gene. The CDR3 loop reads CASMYSSNQPQHF. CDR3 nucleotide sequence: TGTGCCAGCATGTATAGTAGCAATCAGCCCCAGCATTTT.

This chain uses TRBV2 with TRBJ2-7; the D gene is possibly TRBD2 (5 bases). The CDR3 has 14 amino acids. Germline V gives CDR1 SNHLY, CDR2 FYNNEI. V was shortened by 2 bases and J by 3 bases, with 11 bases between the two germline ends. The CDR3 sequence: CASSELAGLYEQYF. The CDR3 DNA follows: TGTGCCAGCAGTGAACTAGCCGGTCTCTACGAGCAGTACTTC.

The gene calls are TRBV11-2 and TRBJ2-7, with 7 bases fitting TRBD2. Germline V lookup: CDR1 SGHAT, CDR2 FQNNGV. CDR3 length equals 13 residues. J was trimmed by 5 bases and V by 4 bases; bases with no gene match: 5. The CDR3 DNA reads as TGTGCCAGCAGCTCGGGGGGAACGGACGAGCAGTACTTC. The encoded protein is CASSSGGTDEQYF.

The rearrangement uses TRBV12-3 or TRBV12-4 and TRBJ2-1; D uncertain. The length of the CDR3 is 12 residues. V was clipped by 3 bases and J by 8 bases, with 8 bases between them. CDR3 in amino acids: CASSFIVDEQFF. The CDR3 coding sequence is TGTGCCAGCAGTTTTATAGTCGATGAGCAGTTCTTC.

This chain connects TRBV7-3 to TRBJ2-3; no firm D call. V was trimmed by 2 bases and J by 3 bases, leaving 6 bases between them. The germline CDR1 and CDR2 sequences are SGHTA and FQGTGA. CDR3 length: 13 amino acids. CDR3 nucleotide sequence: TGTGCCAGCAGCTTAGCAGTTACAGATACGCAGTATTTT. It yields the protein CASSLAVTDTQYF.

The chain combines TRBV6-5 with TRBJ2-5; weak D call: TRBD2 (6 bases). Germline lookup yields CDR1 MNHEY and CDR2 SVGAGI. The CDR3 runs to 13 residues. The germline V and J ends were trimmed by 5 bases and 5 bases, with 12 bases remaining between them. The CDR3 sequence: CASSPPGGETQYF. CDR3 nucleotide sequence: TGTGCCAGCAGTCCACCTGGGGGGGAGACCCAGTACTTC.

J is TRBJ2-5 and V is TRBV11-2; 11 bases map to TRBD2. CDR3 length: 15 amino acids. Germline trimming cut 5 bases from V and 1 base from J; bases unmatched to any gene: 3. Germline V lookup: CDR1 SGHAT, CDR2 FQNNGV. CDR3 bases: TGTGCCAGCAGCGCTAGCGGGGGGTTCCAAGAGACCCAGTACTTC. Its protein is CASSASGGFQETQYF.

The chain uses TRBV19 and TRBJ1-5; D uncertain. The V gene lost 3 bases and the J gene lost 4 bases, with 7 bases spanning the gap. This CDR3 contains 13 residues. Germline V CDR1 and CDR2: LNHDA, SQIVND (reference sequence). CDR3 residues: CASSIGRNQPQHF. DNA of the CDR3: TGTGCCAGTAGTATTGGGAGAAATCAGCCCCAGCATTTT.

V is TRBV6-5 and J is TRBJ2-7, with D possibly being TRBD2 (6 bases). Trimming removed 7 bases from V and 3 bases from J, with 16 bases in between. The CDR3 is made up of 14 amino acids. The germline CDR1 and CDR2 sequences are MNHEY and SVGAGI. The CDR3 protein is CASNSPGELYEQYF. CDR3 in DNA: TGTGCCAGCAACTCCCCGGGGGAGCTCTACGAGCAGTACTTC.

The sample holds a few counts of this clone. J is TRBJ1-6 and V is TRBV3-1 (or the pseudogene TRBV3-2), with TRBD1 matching 7 bases. Trimming cost V 3 bases and J 10 bases; bases outside gene matches: 6. CDR3 size: 14 residues. Germline loops: CDR1 LGHDT, CDR2 YNNKEL (reference sequence). CDR3 DNA: TGTGCCAGCAGCCAGCCGGGACAGCCCTCACCCCTCCACTTT. Translating it yields CASSQPGQPSPLHF.

V and J are TRBV29-1 and TRBJ2-1; TRBD2 matches at 9 bases. The CDR3 sequence is 16 residues long. The germline V gene encodes CDR1 SQVTM and CDR2 ANQGSEA. Trimming took 5 bases from V and 10 from J; bases not matched to a gene: 18. This CDR3 is CSVSVRGGALTHEQFF. The CDR3 nucleotides are TGCAGCGTTAGTGTGCGCGGGGGGGCTTTGACACACGAGCAGTTCTTC.

The chain joins TRBV10-3 to TRBJ2-7; TRBD1 is a possible D gene (5 bases). CDR3 size: 14 residues. The germline V gene has CDR1 ENHRY and CDR2 SYGVKD. V was trimmed by 3 bases and J by 3 bases, leaving 12 bases between them. The CDR3 DNA is TGTGCCATCAGTGAATCGGGCGACAGCTACGAGCAGTACTTC. Its translation: CAISESGDSYEQYF.